Here is one TCR beta chain with its context. Other nucleotide sequences from this sample produce the same CDR3. This entry belongs to a study of shared clonotypes between healthy human individuals. For the study at large: The plates for each donor numbered three CD4 naive, three CD4 memory, two CD8 naive and one CD8 memory.

The V and J ends lost 0 bases and 3 bases respectively, with 9 bases between them. CDR1 and CDR2 (germline): SGHTA, FQGNSA. CDR3 length: 15 residues. Repertoires were generated with immunoSEQ multiplex PCR, while TCRdb's copy carries only in-frame clones and drops some. The sample records around 1 million clones, 76% being singletons. The sequencing sample was made of memory CD4+ T cells sorted from blood. Subset in this sample: CD45RA-negative fraction. J is TRBJ2-1 and V is TRBV7-2; the D gene is possibly TRBD2 (6 bases). This TCR was sampled from a man in his late teens or twenties in good health. CDR3 sequence reads: CASSLAGGDYNEQFF. In nucleotides, the CDR3 is TGTGCCAGCAGCTTAGCGGGAGGCGACTACAATGAGCAGTTCTTC.